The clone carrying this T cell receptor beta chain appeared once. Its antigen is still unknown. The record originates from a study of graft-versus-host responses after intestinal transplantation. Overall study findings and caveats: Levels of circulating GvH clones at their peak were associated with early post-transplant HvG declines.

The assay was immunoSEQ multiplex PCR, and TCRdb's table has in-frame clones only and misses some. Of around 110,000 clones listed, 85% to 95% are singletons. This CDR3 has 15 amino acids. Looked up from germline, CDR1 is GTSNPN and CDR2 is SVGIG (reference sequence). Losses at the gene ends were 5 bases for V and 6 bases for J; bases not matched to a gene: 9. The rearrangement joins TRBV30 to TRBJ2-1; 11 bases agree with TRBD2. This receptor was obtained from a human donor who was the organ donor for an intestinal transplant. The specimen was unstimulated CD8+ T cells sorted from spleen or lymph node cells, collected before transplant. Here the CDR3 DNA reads TGTGCCTGGTTATCCGGGACTAGCGGCAGCAATGAGCAGTTCTTC. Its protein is CAWLSGTSGSNEQFF.